This T cell receptor beta chain was documented in a study of naive and memory T cell subsets. Both TRBC1 and TRBC2 were covered by a beta constant-region primer of two equimolar oligonucleotides. The ligated cDNA underwent four PCR rounds using SP2 and nested alpha and beta constant-region primers. TCRdb re-called the UMI-ligation and nested PCR reads through MiXCR, storing one row per CDR3 protein. The profile shows 95,000 to 150,000 distinct CDR3 sequences, just over 35% of them singletons. Four subsets defined by CD45RA and CD27 were sorted after CD3, CD4, CD8 and live/dead staining. General study findings and limits: In naive cells, over 85% of TCR sequences were seen only once. In CD4 and CD8 cells, diversity dropped from naive through EMRA.

This clonotype showed up just a few times. The antigen remains unidentified. The V gene end was trimmed by 2 bases and the J gene end by 0 bases; junction bases not matched to a gene: 7. This CDR3 is built from 18 residues. Germline values: CDR1 MNHNS, CDR2 SASEGT. The sample consisted of central memory CD4+ T cells from blood. The rearrangement uses TRBV6-1 and TRBJ2-5; 12 bases match TRBD2. This sequence originates from a human donor in good health. The CDR3 DNA is TGTGCCAGCAGTGAATCCCTAGCGGGAGGGCCCAACCAAGAGACCCAGTACTTC. The encoded protein is CASSESLAGGPNQETQYF.